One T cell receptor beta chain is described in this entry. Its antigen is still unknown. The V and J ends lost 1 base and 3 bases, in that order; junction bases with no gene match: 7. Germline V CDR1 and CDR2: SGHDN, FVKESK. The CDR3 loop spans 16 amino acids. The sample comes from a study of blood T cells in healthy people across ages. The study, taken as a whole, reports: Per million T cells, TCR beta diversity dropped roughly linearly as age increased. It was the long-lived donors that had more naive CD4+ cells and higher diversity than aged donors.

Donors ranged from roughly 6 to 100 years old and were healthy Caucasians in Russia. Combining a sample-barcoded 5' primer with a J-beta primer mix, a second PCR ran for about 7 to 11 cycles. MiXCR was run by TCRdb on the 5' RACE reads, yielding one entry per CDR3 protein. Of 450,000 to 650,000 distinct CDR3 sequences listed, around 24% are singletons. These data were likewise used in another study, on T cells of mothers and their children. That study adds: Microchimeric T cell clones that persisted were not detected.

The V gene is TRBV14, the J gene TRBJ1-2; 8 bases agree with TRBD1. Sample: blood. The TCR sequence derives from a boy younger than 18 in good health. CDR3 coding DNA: TGTGCCAGCAGCCAAGCGCTAACAGGGGGTGACTATGGCTACACCTTC. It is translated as CASSQALTGGDYGYTF. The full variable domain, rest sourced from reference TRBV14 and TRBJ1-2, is EAGVTQFPSHSVIEKGQTVTLRCDPISGHDNLYWYRRVMGKEIKFLLHFVKESKQDESGMPNNRFLAERTGGTYSTLKVQPAELEDSGVYFCASSQALTGGDYGYTFGSGTRLTVV.